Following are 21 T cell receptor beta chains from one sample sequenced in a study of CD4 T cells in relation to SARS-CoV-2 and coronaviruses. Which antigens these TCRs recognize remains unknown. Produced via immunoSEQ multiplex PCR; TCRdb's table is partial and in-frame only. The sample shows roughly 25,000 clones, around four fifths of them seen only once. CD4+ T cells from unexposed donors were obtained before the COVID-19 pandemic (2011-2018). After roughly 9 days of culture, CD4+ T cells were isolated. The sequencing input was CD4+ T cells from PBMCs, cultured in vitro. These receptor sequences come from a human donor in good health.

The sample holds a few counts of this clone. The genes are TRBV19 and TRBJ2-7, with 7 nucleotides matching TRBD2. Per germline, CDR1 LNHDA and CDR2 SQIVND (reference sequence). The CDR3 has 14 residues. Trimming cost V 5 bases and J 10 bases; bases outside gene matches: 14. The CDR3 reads CASSPQTTSSNQYF. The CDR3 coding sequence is TGTGCCAGTAGTCCGCAGACGACTAGCTCTAACCAGTACTTC.

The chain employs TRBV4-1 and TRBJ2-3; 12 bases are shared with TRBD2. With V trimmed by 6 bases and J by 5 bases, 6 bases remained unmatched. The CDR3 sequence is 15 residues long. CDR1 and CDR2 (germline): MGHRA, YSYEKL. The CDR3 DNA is TGCGCCAGCAGTGCTAGCGGGAGGGCTGGAGATACGCAGTATTTT. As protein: CASSASGRAGDTQYF.

Written as DNA, the CDR3 is TGTGCCAGTAGTAGCCCCAATGGGGGAGATACGCAGTATTTT. Its protein is CASSSPNGGDTQYF. The V and J genes are TRBV19 and TRBJ2-3; D could derive from TRBD1 or TRBD2 (5 bases each). Germline V CDR1 and CDR2: LNHDA, SQIVND (reference sequence). Trimming stripped 4 bases from V and 5 bases from J, with 13 bases between. This CDR3 has 14 residues.

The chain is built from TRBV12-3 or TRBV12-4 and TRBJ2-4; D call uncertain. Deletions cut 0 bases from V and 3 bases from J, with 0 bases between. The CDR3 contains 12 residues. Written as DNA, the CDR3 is TGTGCCAGCAGTTTAGCCAAAAACATTCAGTACTTC. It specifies CASSLAKNIQYF.

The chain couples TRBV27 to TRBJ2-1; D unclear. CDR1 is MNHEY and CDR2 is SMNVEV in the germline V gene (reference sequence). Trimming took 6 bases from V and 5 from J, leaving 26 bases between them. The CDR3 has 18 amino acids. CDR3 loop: CASSPHKPSAWLDNEQFF. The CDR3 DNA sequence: TGTGCCAGCAGCCCACATAAACCTAGTGCTTGGCTCGACAATGAGCAGTTCTTC.

The CDR3, as DNA: TGTGCCAGCAGTTTATTCCAGGTCCCCAATCAGCCCCAGCATTTT. It codes for CASSLFQVPNQPQHF. The rearrangement links TRBV28 to TRBJ1-5; D gene unclear. CDR3 length: 15 residues. V lost 1 base, J lost 3 bases, and 10 bases lay in between. Germline assignment: CDR1 MDHEN and CDR2 SYDVKM.

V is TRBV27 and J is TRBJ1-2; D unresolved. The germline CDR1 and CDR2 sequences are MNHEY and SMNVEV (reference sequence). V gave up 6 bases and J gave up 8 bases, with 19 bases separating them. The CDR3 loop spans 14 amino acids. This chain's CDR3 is CASRGSGKVGGYTF. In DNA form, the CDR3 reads TGTGCCAGCAGGGGGTCGGGGAAGGTCGGGGGCTACACCTTC.

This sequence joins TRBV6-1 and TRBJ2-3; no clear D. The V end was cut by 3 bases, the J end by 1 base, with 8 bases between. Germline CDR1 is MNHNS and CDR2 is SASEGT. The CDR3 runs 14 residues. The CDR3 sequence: CASSEGLGTDTQYF. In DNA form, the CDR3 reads TGTGCCAGCAGTGAGGGCCTGGGCACAGATACGCAGTATTTT.

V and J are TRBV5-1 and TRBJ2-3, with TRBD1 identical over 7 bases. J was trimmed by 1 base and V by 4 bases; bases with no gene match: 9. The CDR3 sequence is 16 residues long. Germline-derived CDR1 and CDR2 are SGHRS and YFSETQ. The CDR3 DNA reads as TGCGCCAGCAGCGTCAACAGGGGTGGTGGCACAGATACGCAGTATTTT. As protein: CASSVNRGGGTDTQYF.

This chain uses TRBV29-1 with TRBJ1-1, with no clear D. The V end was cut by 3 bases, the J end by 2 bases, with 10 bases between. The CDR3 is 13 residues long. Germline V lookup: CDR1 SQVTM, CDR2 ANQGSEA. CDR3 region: CSVESSKNTEAFF. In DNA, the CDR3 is TGCAGCGTTGAGTCTTCGAAAAACACTGAAGCTTTCTTT.

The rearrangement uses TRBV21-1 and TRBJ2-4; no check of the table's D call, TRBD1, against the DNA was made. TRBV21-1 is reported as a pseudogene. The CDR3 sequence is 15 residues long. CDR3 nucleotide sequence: TGTGCCAGCAGCAAAGAAAGGTCGCAGGGTACCATTCAGTACTTC. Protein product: CASSKERSQGTIQYF.

CDR3 nucleotide sequence: TGCGCCAGCAGCCCCGCCCTCGGGAACTATGGCTACACCTTC. Protein sequence: CASSPALGNYGYTF. The chain joins TRBV5-1 to TRBJ1-2; unclear D gene. The CDR3 totals 14 residues. V gave up 4 bases and J gave up 2 bases, with 12 bases separating them. Looked up from germline, CDR1 is SGHRS and CDR2 is YFSETQ.

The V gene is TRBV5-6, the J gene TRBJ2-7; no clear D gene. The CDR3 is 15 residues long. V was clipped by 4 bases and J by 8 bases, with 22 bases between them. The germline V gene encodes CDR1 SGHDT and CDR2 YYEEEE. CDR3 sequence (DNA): TGTGCCAGCAGCCCCATGATGTTTAGGAAAGGCCAGCAGTACTTC. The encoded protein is CASSPMMFRKGQQYF.

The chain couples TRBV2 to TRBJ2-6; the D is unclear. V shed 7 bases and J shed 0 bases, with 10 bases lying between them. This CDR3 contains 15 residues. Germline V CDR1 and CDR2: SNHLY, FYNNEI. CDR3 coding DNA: TGTGCCAGCAAGGAACAGAGCTCTGGGGCCAACGTCCTGACTTTC. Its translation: CASKEQSSGANVLTF.

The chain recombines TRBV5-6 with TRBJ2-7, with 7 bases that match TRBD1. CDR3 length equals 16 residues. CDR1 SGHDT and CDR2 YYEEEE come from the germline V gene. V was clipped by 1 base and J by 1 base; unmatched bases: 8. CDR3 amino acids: CASSLLTRQGSYEQYF. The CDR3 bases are TGTGCCAGCAGCTTGTTGACCCGACAGGGTTCCTACGAGCAGTACTTC.

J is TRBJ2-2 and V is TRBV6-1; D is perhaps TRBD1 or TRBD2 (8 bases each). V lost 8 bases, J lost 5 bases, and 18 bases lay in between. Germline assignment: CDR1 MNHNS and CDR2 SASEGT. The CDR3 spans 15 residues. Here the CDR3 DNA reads TGTGCCAGCCTCCAGGGGGCGGGAGGAACCGGGGAGCTGTTTTTT. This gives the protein CASLQGAGGTGELFF.

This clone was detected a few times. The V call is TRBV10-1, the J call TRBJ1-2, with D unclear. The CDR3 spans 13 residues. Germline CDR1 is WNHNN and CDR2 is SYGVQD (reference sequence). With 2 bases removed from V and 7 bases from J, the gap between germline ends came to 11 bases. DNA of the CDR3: TGCGCCAGCAGTGAGATAATAGGCTCTGGCTACACCTTC. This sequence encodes CASSEIIGSGYTF.

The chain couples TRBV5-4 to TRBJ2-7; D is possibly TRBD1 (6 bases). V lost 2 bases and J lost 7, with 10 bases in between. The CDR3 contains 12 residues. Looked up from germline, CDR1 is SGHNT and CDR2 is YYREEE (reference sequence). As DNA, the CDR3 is TGTGCCAGCAGCTTACAGGGTTGGGAGCAGTACTTC. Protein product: CASSLQGWEQYF. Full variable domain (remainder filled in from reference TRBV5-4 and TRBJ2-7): ETGVTQSPTHLIKTRGQQVTLRCSSQSGHNTVSWYQQALGQGPQFIFQYYREEENGRGNFPPRFSGLQFPNYSSELNVNALELDDSALYLCASSLQGWEQYFGPGTRLTVT.

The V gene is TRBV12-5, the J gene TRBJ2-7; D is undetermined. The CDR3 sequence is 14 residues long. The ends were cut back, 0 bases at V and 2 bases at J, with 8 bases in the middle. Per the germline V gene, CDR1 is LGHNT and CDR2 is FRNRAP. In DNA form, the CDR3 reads TGTGCTAGTGGTTTGGTGGCCGTTACCTACGAGCAGTACTTC. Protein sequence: CASGLVAVTYEQYF.

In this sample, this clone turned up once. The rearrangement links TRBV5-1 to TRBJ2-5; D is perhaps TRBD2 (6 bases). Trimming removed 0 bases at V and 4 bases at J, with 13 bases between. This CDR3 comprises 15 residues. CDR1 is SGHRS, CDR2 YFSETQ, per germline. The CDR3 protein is CASSLGASEGETQYF. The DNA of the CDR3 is TGCGCCAGCAGCTTGGGAGCTAGCGAAGGAGAGACCCAGTACTTC.

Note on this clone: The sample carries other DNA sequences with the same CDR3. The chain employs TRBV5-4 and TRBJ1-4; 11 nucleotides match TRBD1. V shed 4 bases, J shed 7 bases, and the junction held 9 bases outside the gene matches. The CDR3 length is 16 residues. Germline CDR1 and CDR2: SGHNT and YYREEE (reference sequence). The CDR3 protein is CASSPDRGRLSEKLFF. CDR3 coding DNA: TGTGCCAGCAGCCCGGACAGGGGGCGACTTAGTGAAAAACTGTTTTTT.